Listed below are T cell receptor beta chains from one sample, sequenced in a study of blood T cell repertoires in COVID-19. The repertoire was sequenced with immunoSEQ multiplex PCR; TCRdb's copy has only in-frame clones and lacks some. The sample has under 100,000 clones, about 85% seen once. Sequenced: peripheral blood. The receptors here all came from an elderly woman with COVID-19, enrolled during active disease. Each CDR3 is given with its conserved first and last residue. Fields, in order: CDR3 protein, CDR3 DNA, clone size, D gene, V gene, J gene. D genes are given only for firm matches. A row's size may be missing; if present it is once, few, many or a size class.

CDR3aa: CASSLLAGGNTGELFF
CDR3nt: TGTGCCAGCAGCTTGTTGGCAGGGGGGAACACCGGGGAGCTGTTTTTT
abundance: .
d_gene: TRBD1
v_gene: TRBV5-4
j_gene: TRBJ2-2

CDR3aa: CASSRTGDNQPQHF
CDR3nt: TGTGCCAGTAGCCGGACAGGGGATAATCAGCCCCAGCATTTT
abundance: .
d_gene: TRBD1
v_gene: TRBV19
j_gene: TRBJ1-5

CDR3aa: CASSLYRGRADTQYF
CDR3nt: TGTGCCAGCAGTTTATACAGGGGGCGCGCAGATACGCAGTATTTT
abundance: once
d_gene: TRBD1
v_gene: TRBV6-6
j_gene: TRBJ2-3

CDR3aa: CATSSWRANTGELFF
CDR3nt: TGTGCCACCAGCAGTTGGAGGGCGAACACCGGGGAGCTGTTTTTT
abundance: once
d_gene: .
v_gene: TRBV15
j_gene: TRBJ2-2

CDR3aa: CASSVDRGDTEAFF
CDR3nt: TGTGCCAGCAGTGTGGACAGGGGAGACACTGAAGCTTTCTTT
abundance: .
d_gene: TRBD1
v_gene: TRBV5-4
j_gene: TRBJ1-1

CDR3aa: CASSLAAGGPSNEQFF
CDR3nt: TGTGCCAGCAGCTTAGCAGCGGGAGGGCCGTCAAATGAGCAGTTCTTC
abundance: .
d_gene: TRBD2
v_gene: TRBV25-1
j_gene: TRBJ2-1

CDR3aa: CASSNRQESPLHF
CDR3nt: TGTGCCAGCAGTAACCGACAGGAATCACCCCTCCACTTT
abundance: .
d_gene: .
v_gene: TRBV6-6
j_gene: TRBJ1-6

CDR3aa: CATSRAGGGTDTQYF
CDR3nt: TGTGCCACCAGCAGAGCGGGCGGGGGCACAGATACGCAGTATTTT
abundance: .
d_gene: .
v_gene: TRBV15
j_gene: TRBJ2-3

CDR3aa: CASSTPGQGADETQYF
CDR3nt: TGTGCCAGTAGTACGCCGGGACAGGGGGCCGATGAGACCCAGTACTTC
abundance: .
d_gene: TRBD1
v_gene: TRBV19
j_gene: TRBJ2-5

CDR3aa: CSVGSTEKYGYTF
CDR3nt: TGCAGCGTTGGGTCCACCGAGAAATATGGCTACACCTTC
abundance: once
d_gene: .
v_gene: TRBV29-1
j_gene: TRBJ1-2

CDR3aa: CASSFTSGRLYNEQFF
CDR3nt: TGTGCCAGCAGTTTCACGAGCGGGCGCCTCTACAATGAGCAGTTCTTC
abundance: .
d_gene: .
v_gene: TRBV27
j_gene: TRBJ2-1

CDR3aa: CASSLSLPGELFF
CDR3nt: TGTGCCAGCAGCTTATCTCTCCCCGGGGAGCTGTTTTTT
abundance: .
d_gene: .
v_gene: TRBV7-2
j_gene: TRBJ2-2

CDR3aa: CASISTLNTEAFF
CDR3nt: TGTGCCAGTATTTCGACTCTTAACACTGAAGCTTTCTTT
abundance: .
d_gene: .
v_gene: TRBV19
j_gene: TRBJ1-1

CDR3aa: CASGTGSPGANVLTF
CDR3nt: TGTGCCAGCGGGACAGGGTCCCCTGGGGCCAACGTCCTGACTTTC
abundance: .
d_gene: TRBD1
v_gene: TRBV2
j_gene: TRBJ2-6

CDR3aa: CASSQGLGGEQYF
CDR3nt: TGTGCCAGCAGTCAGGGACTAGGGGGCGAGCAGTACTTC
abundance: .
d_gene: TRBD2
v_gene: TRBV27
j_gene: TRBJ2-7

CDR3aa: CASSLWHNEQFF
CDR3nt: TGTGCCAGCAGCTTATGGCACAATGAGCAGTTCTTC
abundance: once
d_gene: .
v_gene: TRBV7-8
j_gene: TRBJ2-1

CDR3aa: CAISEGGDRFHF
CDR3nt: TGTGCCATCAGTGAAGGGGGGGATCGGTTCCACTTT
abundance: .
d_gene: .
v_gene: TRBV10-3
j_gene: TRBJ1-6

CDR3aa: CASSRDNNEQFF
CDR3nt: TGCGCCAGCAGCCGGGATAACAATGAGCAGTTCTTC
abundance: .
d_gene: .
v_gene: TRBV10-1
j_gene: TRBJ2-1

CDR3aa: CASRSSGTEMVYGYTF
CDR3nt: TGTGCCAGCAGGTCCTCCGGGACAGAGATGGTCTATGGCTACACCTTC
abundance: .
d_gene: TRBD1
v_gene: TRBV28
j_gene: TRBJ1-2

CDR3aa: CATSEIARGTDQETQYF
CDR3nt: TGTGCCACCAGTGAGATTGCGCGGGGGACCGACCAAGAGACCCAGTACTTC
abundance: .
d_gene: TRBD2
v_gene: TRBV24-1
j_gene: TRBJ2-5

CDR3aa: CASSVQAGAAYEQYF
CDR3nt: TGTGCCAGTAGTGTACAAGCGGGGGCCGCCTACGAGCAGTACTTC
abundance: .
d_gene: TRBD2
v_gene: TRBV19
j_gene: TRBJ2-7

CDR3aa: CASSSEGEGNEKLFF
CDR3nt: TGCGCCAGCAGCTCGGAAGGGGAGGGTAATGAAAAACTGTTTTTT
abundance: .
d_gene: .
v_gene: TRBV5-1
j_gene: TRBJ1-4

CDR3aa: CASSLDSTYEQYF
CDR3nt: TGCGCCAGCAGCTTGGACAGTACCTACGAGCAGTACTTC
abundance: .
d_gene: .
v_gene: TRBV5-1
j_gene: TRBJ2-7

CDR3aa: CATRIGTSGYNEQFF
CDR3nt: TGTGCCACGAGGATTGGGACTAGCGGATACAATGAGCAGTTCTTC
abundance: .
d_gene: TRBD2
v_gene: TRBV19
j_gene: TRBJ2-1

CDR3aa: CASTRPGTEITNEKLFF
CDR3nt: TGTGCCAGCACTCGCCCCGGGACAGAGATTACTAATGAAAAACTGTTTTTT
abundance: .
d_gene: TRBD1
v_gene: TRBV28
j_gene: TRBJ1-4

CDR3aa: CASSRDSTNEKLFF
CDR3nt: TGCGCCAGCAGTCGGGACAGCACTAATGAAAAACTGTTTTTT
abundance: .
d_gene: TRBD1
v_gene: TRBV5-1
j_gene: TRBJ1-4

CDR3aa: CASSPAGGAHNEQFF
CDR3nt: TGTGCCAGCAGCCCCGCCGGGGGGGCTCACAATGAGCAGTTCTTC
abundance: .
d_gene: TRBD2
v_gene: TRBV7-3
j_gene: TRBJ2-1

CDR3aa: CASSPRVSTRGANVLTF
CDR3nt: TGCGCCAGCAGTCCCCGGGTCTCAACTAGGGGGGCCAACGTCCTGACTTTC
abundance: .
d_gene: .
v_gene: TRBV10-1
j_gene: TRBJ2-6

CDR3aa: CASTEVGADGYTF
CDR3nt: TGTGCCAGCACCGAAGTAGGGGCCGATGGCTACACCTTC
abundance: .
d_gene: .
v_gene: TRBV2
j_gene: TRBJ1-2

CDR3aa: CASDRGRSYEQYF
CDR3nt: TGTGCCAGCGACAGGGGTCGATCCTACGAGCAGTACTTC
abundance: once
d_gene: TRBD1
v_gene: TRBV6-5
j_gene: TRBJ2-7

CDR3aa: CASRPGLAVSSTDTQYF
CDR3nt: TGTGCCAGCAGGCCGGGACTAGCGGTATCTAGCACAGATACGCAGTATTTT
abundance: .
d_gene: TRBD2
v_gene: TRBV2
j_gene: TRBJ2-3

CDR3aa: CASSPVAGGNTDTQYF
CDR3nt: TGTGCCAGCTCACCCGTAGCGGGGGGGAACACAGATACGCAGTATTTT
abundance: .
d_gene: TRBD2
v_gene: TRBV18
j_gene: TRBJ2-3

CDR3aa: CASSDHSGGAGEQFF
CDR3nt: TGTGCCAGCAGTGATCATAGCGGGGGGGCAGGGGAGCAGTTCTTC
abundance: few
d_gene: TRBD2
v_gene: TRBV2
j_gene: TRBJ2-1